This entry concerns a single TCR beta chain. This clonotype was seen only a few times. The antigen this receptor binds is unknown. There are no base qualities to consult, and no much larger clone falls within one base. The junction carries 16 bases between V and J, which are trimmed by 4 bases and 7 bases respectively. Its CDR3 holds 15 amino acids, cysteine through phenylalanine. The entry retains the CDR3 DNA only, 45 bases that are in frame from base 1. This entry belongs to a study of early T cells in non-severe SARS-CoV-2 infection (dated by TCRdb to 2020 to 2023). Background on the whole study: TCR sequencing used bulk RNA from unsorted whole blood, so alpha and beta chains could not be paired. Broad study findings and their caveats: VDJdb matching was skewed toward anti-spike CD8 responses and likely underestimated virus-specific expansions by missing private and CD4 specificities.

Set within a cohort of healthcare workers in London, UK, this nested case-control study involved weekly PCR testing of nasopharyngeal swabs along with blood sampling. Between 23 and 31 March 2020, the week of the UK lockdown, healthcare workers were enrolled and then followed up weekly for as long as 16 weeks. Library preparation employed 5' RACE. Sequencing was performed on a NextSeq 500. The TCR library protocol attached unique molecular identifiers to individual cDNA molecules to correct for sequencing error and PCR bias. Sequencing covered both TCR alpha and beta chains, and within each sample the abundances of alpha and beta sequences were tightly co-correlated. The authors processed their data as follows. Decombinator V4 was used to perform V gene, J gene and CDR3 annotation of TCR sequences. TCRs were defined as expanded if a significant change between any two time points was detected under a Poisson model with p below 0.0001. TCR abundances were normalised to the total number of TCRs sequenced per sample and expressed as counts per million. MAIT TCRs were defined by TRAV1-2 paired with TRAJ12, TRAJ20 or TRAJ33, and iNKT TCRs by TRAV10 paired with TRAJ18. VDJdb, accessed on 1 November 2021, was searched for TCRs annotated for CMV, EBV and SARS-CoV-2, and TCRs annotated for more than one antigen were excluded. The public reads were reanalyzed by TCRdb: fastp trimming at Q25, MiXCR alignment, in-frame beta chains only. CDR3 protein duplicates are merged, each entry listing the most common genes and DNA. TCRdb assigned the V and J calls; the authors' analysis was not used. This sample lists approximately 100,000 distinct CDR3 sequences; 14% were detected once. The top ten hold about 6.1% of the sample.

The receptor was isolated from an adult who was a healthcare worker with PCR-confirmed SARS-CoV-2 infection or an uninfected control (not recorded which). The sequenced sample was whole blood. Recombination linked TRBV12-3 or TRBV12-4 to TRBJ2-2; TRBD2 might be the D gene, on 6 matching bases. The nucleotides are TGTGCCAGCAGTTGGAGGGGTACCTACGTCGGGGAGCTGTTTTTT. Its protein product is CASSWRGTYVGELFF.